This TCR beta chain emerged from a study of regulatory T cells in long-lasting Graves disease. About the study: Persistent cases took antithyroid drugs over 5 years and stayed TSH receptor antibody positive.

General study results and limits: New patients shared fewer public clonotypes (about 1,000) than persistent patients did (roughly 2,500).

Germline loops: CDR1 LGHDT, CDR2 YNNKEL (reference sequence). The V end was cut by 0 bases, the J end by 0 bases, with 11 bases between. CDR3 size: 17 residues. To make TCR beta libraries, researchers used iRepertoire HTBI primers and Arm-PCR of CDR3 regions. TCRdb redid the calling of the multiplex PCR reads with MiXCR, one entry per CDR3 protein. The sample comprises a few hundred thousand distinct CDR3 sequences, roughly a fifth of which are singletons, and more than 55% rests with the top ten. This clonotype was seen a single time. Its antigen is unidentified. Time point specified: persistent/refractory GD, antithyroid drugs over 5 years with positive TRAb. PBMCs were the source of the RNA used for TCR sequencing. Nine milliliters of peripheral blood were taken and placed in EDTA tubes.

This receptor was taken from a female donor with Graves disease. This sequence joins TRBV3-1 and TRBJ1-4, with no clear D. Sequenced material: peripheral blood mononuclear cells (PBMCs), taken when the disease was refractory, from a patient treated with antithyroid drugs. In nucleotides, the CDR3 is TGTGCCAGCAGCCAAGAGCACAGTGTGACAACTAATGAAAAACTGTTTTTT. Translated, it gives CASSQEHSVTTNEKLFF.